The 20 T cell receptor beta chains below come from one sample, sequenced in a study of shared clonotypes between healthy human individuals. Produced via immunoSEQ multiplex PCR; TCRdb's table is partial and in-frame only. The sample lists some 660,000 clones; about three quarters were seen once. Sequencing was carried out using memory CD4+ T cells sorted from blood. Subset noted: CD45RA-negative fraction. The receptor source for this set is a woman in her thirties in good health.

The chain carries TRBV19 and TRBJ2-3; the match to TRBD1 covers 8 bases. V lost 5 bases and J lost 4; bases outside the gene matches: 11. Per the germline V gene, CDR1 is LNHDA and CDR2 is SQIVND (reference sequence). The CDR3 extends over 16 amino acids. CDR3 protein: CASSVRGPGSPDTQYF. CDR3 in DNA: TGTGCCAGTAGTGTCAGGGGGCCCGGTTCCCCAGATACGCAGTATTTT. The entire variable domain, with the rest obtained from reference TRBV19 and TRBJ2-3, is as follows: DGGITQSPKYLFRKEGQNVTLSCEQNLNHDAMYWYRQDPGQGLRLIYYSQIVNDFQKGDIAEGYSVSREKKESFPLTVTSAQKNPTAFYLCASSVRGPGSPDTQYFGPGTRLTVL.

The rearrangement uses TRBV28 and TRBJ1-1, with D possibly matching TRBD1 (5 bases). Looked up from germline, CDR1 is MDHEN and CDR2 is SYDVKM. This CDR3 is 13 amino acids long. V lost 6 bases, J lost 6 bases, and 14 bases lay in between. The CDR3 DNA reads as TGTGCCAGCAGATTGGGGCAGGTCTCTGAAGCTTTCTTT. It is translated as CASRLGQVSEAFF.

Here the CDR3 reads CASSLGLEYEQYF. CDR3 DNA: TGTGCCAGCAGCTTAGGACTAGAATACGAGCAGTACTTC. This chain uses TRBV5-4 with TRBJ2-7; 7 bases are a match to TRBD2. CDR3 length equals 13 residues. Trimming at V came to 2 bases and at J to 4 bases, leaving 3 bases not matched to a gene. Germline assignment: CDR1 SGHNT and CDR2 YYREEE (reference sequence).

The DNA of the CDR3 is TGTGCAAGTCGCCCTGAAGGCCTGGGCAATCAGCCCCAGCATTTT. It is translated as CASRPEGLGNQPQHF. V and J are TRBV12-2 and TRBJ1-5. TRBV12-2 is given as a pseudogene. The CDR3 spans 15 residues.

The chain couples TRBV27 to TRBJ2-3, with a weak D call TRBD2 (6 bases). The CDR3 contains 13 residues. Trimming removed 7 bases at V and 2 bases at J, with 10 bases between. CDR1 is MNHEY and CDR2 is SMNVEV in the germline V gene (reference sequence). CDR3 coding DNA: TGTGCCAGCAAGGCTAGCGTCACAGATACGCAGTATTTT. Its protein is CASKASVTDTQYF.

In its sample, this clone was seen once. The chain couples TRBV5-8 to TRBJ1-3; the match to TRBD1 covers 9 bases. Per the germline V gene, CDR1 is SGHTS and CDR2 is YDEGEE. This CDR3 is built from 18 residues. Unmatched junction bases numbered 7, after V lost 0 bases and J lost 0 bases. The CDR3, as DNA: TGTGCCAGCAGCTTGGTCTTCGGGACAGGGACCTCTGGAAACACCATATATTTT. Residues: CASSLVFGTGTSGNTIYF.

This clone has more than one count but fewer than ten. V gene TRBV6-4 combines with J gene TRBJ2-3, with 7 bases that match TRBD1. Germline-derived CDR1 and CDR2 are MRHNA and SNTAGT. The CDR3 extends over 15 amino acids. J was trimmed by 2 bases and V by 2 bases; bases with no gene match: 4. The CDR3 reads CASSDGQADTDTQYF. Here the CDR3 DNA reads TGTGCCAGCAGTGACGGACAGGCGGACACAGATACGCAGTATTTT.

V and J are TRBV30 and TRBJ2-7, with a weak D call TRBD1 (5 bases). Trimming pared 0 bases from V and 3 bases from J, leaving 18 bases between. CDR1 and CDR2 from the germline V gene are GTSNPN and SVGIG (reference sequence). CDR3 size: 16 residues. CDR3 coding DNA: TGTGCCTGGAGTGTAGTCAGGGCCGGTCTAATCTACGAGCAGTACTTC. It specifies CAWSVVRAGLIYEQYF.

The chain carries TRBV5-1 and TRBJ2-5, with D perhaps TRBD1 (5 bases). Germline CDR1 SGHRS, CDR2 YFSETQ. This CDR3 comprises 16 residues. The V gene lost 0 bases and the J gene lost 9 bases, with 21 bases spanning the gap. In nucleotides, the CDR3 is TGCGCCAGCAGCTTGGTGGCAGGGAAGAATTTGGCTTCCCAGTACTTC. It codes for CASSLVAGKNLASQYF.

This clone has at least ten counts. No conserved phenylalanine or tryptophan is present at the end of the CDR3, so a read error is the likely explanation. Because the CDR3's place on the DNA is in doubt, the DNA is left out and the CDR3 is given as listed by TCRdb. This sequence joins TRBV6-5 and TRBJ1-3; the D segment call TRBD1 is taken from the table without a DNA check. Including both end residues, the CDR3 is 8 amino acids long. The germline V gene has CDR1 MNHEY and CDR2 SVGAGI. The chain's CDR3 is CASTGPKL.

The chain carries TRBV5-1 and TRBJ2-1; 14 positions match TRBD2. Per the germline V gene, CDR1 is SGHRS and CDR2 is YFSETQ. The CDR3 is 18 residues long. V lost 0 bases and J lost 7; bases outside the gene matches: 9. The CDR3 bases are TGCGCCAGCAGCTTGGATCCGGGACTAGCGGGAGCCGTTAATGAGCAGTTCTTC. Its protein product is CASSLDPGLAGAVNEQFF. Looking up the rest from reference TRBV5-1 and TRBJ2-1 gives the full variable domain: KAGVTQTPRYLIKTRGQQVTLSCSPISGHRSVSWYQQTPGQGLQFLFEYFSETQRNKGNFPGRFSGRQFSNSRSEMNVSTLELGDSALYLCASSLDPGLAGAVNEQFFGPGTRLTVL.

V is TRBV7-9 and J is TRBJ2-7, with 7 positions matching TRBD2. The germline CDR1 and CDR2 sequences are SEHNR and FQNEAQ (reference sequence). Trimming cost V 1 base and J 6 bases; bases outside gene matches: 15. CDR3 length: 17 amino acids. CDR3 coding DNA: TGTGCCAGCAGCTTAGAATGGGTGAGGGCGGGAGTCCGCGAGCAGTACTTC. Residues: CASSLEWVRAGVREQYF.

Regarding this clone: This sample also contains other DNA sequences that code for the same CDR3. The genes are TRBV28 and TRBJ1-2; D remains unclear. The germline CDR1 and CDR2 sequences are MDHEN and SYDVKM. Trimming left V 3 bases short and J 2 bases short, with 7 bases between. CDR3 size: 13 residues. Written as DNA, the CDR3 is TGTGCCAGCAGTTTGAGGGCAAACTATGGCTACACCTTC. Translation: CASSLRANYGYTF.

The rearrangement joins TRBV4-1 to TRBJ2-5; the D gene is possibly TRBD2 (5 bases). Germline values: CDR1 MGHRA, CDR2 YSYEKL. Deletions cut 1 base from V and 4 bases from J, with 13 bases between. This CDR3 region has 15 residues. The CDR3 protein is CASSQGWPEGETQYF. As DNA, the CDR3 is TGCGCCAGCAGCCAAGGGTGGCCCGAGGGAGAGACCCAGTACTTC.

The chain recombines TRBV9 with TRBJ2-2; 7 bases agree with TRBD1. Germline CDR1 is SGDLS and CDR2 is YYNGEE. The CDR3 extends over 13 amino acids. V lost 4 bases, J lost 5 bases, and 2 bases stayed unmatched. The CDR3 nucleotides read TGTGCCAGCAGCATACAGGGGACCGGGGAGCTGTTTTTT. Encoded protein: CASSIQGTGELFF. The entire variable domain, with the rest obtained from reference TRBV9 and TRBJ2-2, is as follows: DSGVTQTPKHLITATGQRVTLRCSPRSGDLSVYWYQQSLDQGLQFLIQYYNGEERAKGNILERFSAQQFPDLHSELNLSSLELGDSALYFCASSIQGTGELFFGEGSRLTVL.

The sample holds one count of this clone. This rearrangement joins TRBV7-9 to TRBJ2-5; D remains ambiguous. This CDR3 region has 15 residues. CDR1 SEHNR and CDR2 FQNEAQ come from the germline V gene (reference sequence). Deletions cut 2 bases from V and 2 bases from J, with 12 bases between. CDR3 coding DNA: TGTGCCAGCAGCTTAACTTCTCGCAGACAAGAGACCCAGTACTTC. Translation gives CASSLTSRRQETQYF.

The chain combines TRBV5-6 with TRBJ2-5; D uncertain. The CDR3 has 12 amino acids. CDR1 is SGHDT and CDR2 is YYEEEE in the germline V gene. Trimming took 2 bases from V and 5 from J, leaving 7 bases between them. CDR3 in DNA: TGTGCCAGCAGCTTCTCAGAGGAGACCCAGTACTTC. This gives the protein CASSFSEETQYF.

The CDR3 DNA reads as TGTGCCAGCAGTCCTGACTGGGGAAGTATGACCCAGTACTTC. Its protein is CASSPDWGSMTQYF. This sequence joins TRBV5-4 and TRBJ2-5, with D unclear. CDR3 length: 14 amino acids. The germline CDR1 and CDR2 sequences are SGHNT and YYREEE (reference sequence). The V end was cut by 5 bases, the J end by 7 bases, with 18 bases between.

This clone showed up just a few times. This chain connects TRBV14 to TRBJ2-7, with 8 bases identical to TRBD2. Germline values: CDR1 SGHDN, CDR2 FVKESK. The CDR3 loop spans 16 amino acids. Trimming removed 3 bases from V and 6 bases from J; junction bases left unmatched: 13. CDR3 in amino acids: CASSHSLAGPSPEQYF. The CDR3 DNA reads TGTGCCAGCAGCCATAGCTTAGCGGGGCCCTCCCCCGAGCAGTACTTC. The whole variable domain, remainder taken from reference TRBV14 and TRBJ2-7, is EAGVTQFPSHSVIEKGQTVTLRCDPISGHDNLYWYRRVMGKEIKFLLHFVKESKQDESGMPNNRFLAERTGGTYSTLKVQPAELEDSGVYFCASSHSLAGPSPEQYFGPGTRLTVT.

The V gene is TRBV20-1, the J gene TRBJ2-2; maybe TRBD2 (6 bases). Germline CDR1 reads DFQATT; CDR2 reads SNEGSKA (reference sequence). Trimming removed 6 bases from V and 9 bases from J, with 11 bases in between. The CDR3 totals 11 residues. The CDR3 DNA reads TGCAGTGCGGGGGGAGGAAGGGAGCTGTTTTTT. This codes for CSAGGGRELFF.